This T cell receptor (beta chain) comes out of a study of blood T cell repertoires in COVID-19. Study details: Acute and convalescent COVID-19 specimens originated in the United States, Italy and Spain. The cDNA or gDNA used as material had been derived from T cells, B-cell-depleted T cells, or PBMCs.

Authors' data handling: Amplification with reference gene primers provided the estimates of nucleated cell counts. Generated by immunoSEQ multiplex PCR, the TCRdb table keeps only in-frame clones and is missing some. V and J calls and clone size follow that table, whereas D and trimming were derived from the DNA. This table has a few hundred thousand clones, 86% appearing once. Germline-derived CDR1 and CDR2 are SGHRS and YFSETQ. With 0 bases removed from V and 5 bases from J, the gap between germline ends came to 14 bases. There are 15 residues in the CDR3. Sequencing was carried out using peripheral blood. This clonotype originated in a man at least 80 years old with acute or convalescent COVID-19. The V call is TRBV5-1, the J call TRBJ1-1; possible D gene TRBD1, 5 bases. CDR3 nucleotides: TGCGCCAGCAGCTTGGTGGGCGGGGGACGGACTGAAGCTTTCTTT. Amino acids: CASSLVGGGRTEAFF.